Shown below are 3 T cell receptor beta chains from a single sample sequenced in a study of tissue T cells after allogeneic stem cell transplantation. Time point noted: mouse harvest day 14 after allogeneic transplant. Mouse grafts combined 10^7 T-cell-depleted bone marrow cells with 10^6 splenic CD5+ T cells. Repertoires were generated with immunoSEQ multiplex PCR, while TCRdb's copy carries only in-frame clones and drops some. The data contain over a thousand clones, approximately 50% of them seen just once; the ten biggest clones take up 46%. Sequenced: spleen. The source is a female BALB/c mouse given C57BL/6 T cells with graft-versus-host disease after an allogeneic hematopoietic cell transplant.

Turning to this clone: Gene and germline names: mouse. The CDR3 is cut off 1 residue early in the read; its end comes from the germline J gene. This sequence joins TRBV29 and TRBJ2-7; D gene uncertain. The CDR3 has 11 amino acids. Germline V gene sequence: CDR1 MSHET, CDR2 SYDVDS. CDR3 DNA (partial): TGTGCCAGCGGTGACAACTATGAACAGTAC. Its protein is CASGDNYEQY. The entire CDR3 reads CASGDNYEQYF.

Details on this clone: Gene names and germline refer to mouse. The sequence runs out 1 residue before the end of the CDR3; the remainder is reconstructed from the germline J gene. The chain uses TRBV2 and TRBJ2-7, with D hard to call. Germline CDR1 is LGHNA and CDR2 is YSYQKL. The CDR3 loop spans 13 amino acids. V was cut by 0 bases and J by 3 bases, with 6 bases left in between. The DNA read from the CDR3 is TGTGCCAGCAGCCAAGAGGCAGGCTATGAACAGTAC. This sequence encodes CASSQEAGYEQY. The full CDR3 is CASSQEAGYEQYF.

On this clone: Mouse gene names apply. The read ends 1 residue shy of where the CDR3 ends; the end is completed using the germline J gene. The chain combines TRBV20 with TRBJ2-7; D is unclear. The CDR3 is 11 residues long. Trimming pared 0 bases from V and 4 bases from J, leaving 4 bases between. Germline CDR1 is GFQATS and CDR2 is STVNSAI. The covered CDR3 bases are TGTGGTGCTAGGGATGTTTATGAACAGTAC. Translation gives CGARDVYEQY. Given in full, the CDR3 is CGARDVYEQYF.